Each of the 18 T cell receptor beta chains below was sequenced from the same sample in a study of blood T cell repertoires in COVID-19. Generated by immunoSEQ multiplex PCR, the TCRdb table keeps only in-frame clones and is missing some. In the table there are 55,000 to 80,000 clones, over 75% of which are singletons. Sequencing was performed on peripheral blood. These receptors were taken from a human donor in a cohort sampled during active COVID-19.

This rearrangement joins TRBV28 to TRBJ1-1; TRBD1 agrees at 8 bases. Germline CDR1 and CDR2: MDHEN and SYDVKM. Trimming at V came to 6 bases and at J to 11 bases, leaving 11 bases not matched to a gene. The CDR3 spans 13 residues. The CDR3 is CASSNGQGGVAFF. CDR3 nucleotide sequence: TGTGCCAGCAGCAACGGACAGGGAGGGGTGGCTTTCTTT.

This chain connects TRBV27 to TRBJ1-6; 8 nucleotides line up with TRBD1. This CDR3 has 16 residues. The V gene's germline CDR1 is MNHEY and CDR2 SMNVEV (reference sequence). With 5 bases clipped from V and 9 bases from J, the junction kept 12 bases outside the gene matches. This chain's CDR3 is CASSLRRDRGSSPLHF. As DNA, the CDR3 is TGTGCCAGCAGTCTACGACGAGACAGGGGTTCTTCACCCCTCCACTTT.

In this sample, this clone turned up once. The rearrangement links TRBV6-2 or TRBV6-3 to TRBJ1-1; D perhaps matches TRBD1 (5 bases). The V and J ends lost 0 bases and 0 bases respectively, with 11 bases between them. The CDR3 has 16 residues. Germline V gene sequence: CDR1 MNHEY, CDR2 SVGEGT. This chain's CDR3 is CASSYSSKGLNTEAFF. The CDR3 DNA is TGTGCCAGCAGTTACTCGAGTAAGGGGCTGAACACTGAAGCTTTCTTT.

The V gene is TRBV28, the J gene TRBJ1-1, with a tentative D call TRBD1 (5 bases). Deletions cut 5 bases from V and 1 base from J, with 14 bases between. This CDR3 region has 15 residues. CDR1 MDHEN and CDR2 SYDVKM come from the germline V gene. The CDR3 sequence: CASSLRGLPNTEAFF. DNA of the CDR3: TGTGCCAGCAGTCTGCGGGGACTGCCGAACACTGAAGCTTTCTTT.

V and J are TRBV10-3 and TRBJ2-2; D unresolved. CDR3 length: 14 amino acids. Germline V CDR1 and CDR2: ENHRY, SYGVKD. The V and J ends lost 8 bases and 1 base respectively, with 11 bases between them. The CDR3 coding sequence is TGTGCCATCGCCCGGGTGGAGAACACCGGGGAGCTGTTTTTT. This encodes CAIARVENTGELFF.

This chain uses TRBV18 with TRBJ1-2; the match to TRBD1 covers 7 bases. Germline V lookup: CDR1 KGHSH, CDR2 LQKENI. Trimming cost V 3 bases and J 4 bases; bases outside gene matches: 17. This CDR3 is 18 amino acids long. The DNA of the CDR3 is TGTGCCAGCTCACCCGGGCTCCGGGACAGCTCCTTGCCCTATGGCTACACCTTC. Encoded protein: CASSPGLRDSSLPYGYTF.

The chain uses TRBV28 and TRBJ1-5; D call uncertain. V was trimmed by 8 bases and J by 0 bases, leaving 11 bases between them. Per germline, CDR1 MDHEN and CDR2 SYDVKM. The CDR3 contains 14 residues. The CDR3 spells CASAVLSSNQPQHF. DNA of the CDR3: TGTGCCAGCGCGGTCCTCTCTAGCAATCAGCCCCAGCATTTT.

The V and J genes are TRBV6-5 and TRBJ1-3; D is unresolved. The CDR3 is 15 amino acids. The V gene's germline CDR1 is MNHEY and CDR2 SVGAGI. V was clipped by 0 bases and J by 3 bases, with 9 bases between them. As DNA, the CDR3 is TGTGCCAGCAGTTACTCGAGGTTAAATGGAAACACCATATATTTT. It translates to CASSYSRLNGNTIYF.

The chain joins TRBV28 to TRBJ1-1; TRBD1 might be the D (6 bases). With 6 bases removed from V and 3 bases from J, the gap between germline ends came to 17 bases. The CDR3 sequence is 15 residues long. Germline CDR1 MDHEN, CDR2 SYDVKM. The CDR3 region is CASSLRRGIDTEAFF. The CDR3 nucleotides are TGTGCCAGCAGCCTAAGAAGGGGGATTGACACTGAAGCTTTCTTT.

This clone was counted once. The chain has TRBV28 and TRBJ1-2, with D perhaps TRBD1 (6 bases). CDR3 length: 14 amino acids. Germline V gene sequence: CDR1 MDHEN, CDR2 SYDVKM. Trimming stripped 2 bases from V and 1 base from J, with 8 bases between. The CDR3 loop is CASSLGQLNYGYTF. In DNA form, the CDR3 reads TGTGCCAGCAGTTTAGGACAGCTTAACTATGGCTACACCTTC.

J is TRBJ2-6 and V is TRBV5-1; D not certain. Between the trimmed V and J ends, which lost 0 bases and 4 bases, there was a span of 8 bases. Germline V gives CDR1 SGHRS, CDR2 YFSETQ. This CDR3 contains 15 residues. This chain's CDR3 is CASSLGGSGANVLTF. The CDR3 DNA follows: TGCGCCAGCAGCTTGGGCGGTTCAGGGGCCAACGTCCTGACTTTC.

The chain employs TRBV9 and TRBJ2-7; 7 bases agree with TRBD1. The CDR3 has 15 residues. Germline V gene data show CDR1 as SGDLS and CDR2 as YYNGEE. V lost 4 bases, J lost 2 bases, and 9 bases stayed unmatched. Here the CDR3 reads CASSPQDRNPYEQYF. CDR3 DNA: TGTGCCAGCAGCCCTCAGGACAGGAACCCCTACGAGCAGTACTTC.

This sequence joins TRBV6-5 and TRBJ2-5; TRBD2 agrees at 11 bases. In germline, CDR1 is MNHEY, CDR2 SVGAGI. V lost 8 bases, J lost 1 base, and 3 bases stayed unmatched. The CDR3 contains 14 residues. The CDR3 DNA reads TGTGCCAGCGGGACTAGCGGACCCCAAGAGACCCAGTACTTC. This gives the protein CASGTSGPQETQYF.

The V gene is TRBV28, the J gene TRBJ2-5; D is possibly TRBD2 (5 bases). This CDR3 has 16 amino acids. Germline V lookup: CDR1 MDHEN, CDR2 SYDVKM. V gave up 4 bases and J gave up 0 bases, with 15 bases separating them. The CDR3, as DNA: TGTGCCAGCAGTTCGCCGAAACTAGGCGACCAAGAGACCCAGTACTTC. Its protein product is CASSSPKLGDQETQYF. The full variable domain, with the rest looked up from reference TRBV28 and TRBJ2-5, is DVKVTQSSRYLVKRTGEKVFLECVQDMDHENMFWYRQDPGLGLRLIYFSYDVKMKEKGDIPEGYSVSREKKERFSLILESASTNQTSMYLCASSSPKLGDQETQYFGPGTRLLVL.

The gene calls are TRBV18 and TRBJ1-1; 8 bases line up with TRBD1. Germline values: CDR1 KGHSH, CDR2 LQKENI. The CDR3 runs 15 residues. Trimming took 5 bases from V and 3 from J; bases not matched to a gene: 8. The DNA of the CDR3 is TGTGCCAGCTCATATATCCCGGGACAGGACACTGAAGCTTTCTTT. This translates into CASSYIPGQDTEAFF.

The rearrangement joins TRBV9 to TRBJ1-1; 7 bases match TRBD1. Germline CDR1 reads SGDLS; CDR2 reads YYNGEE. Losses at the gene ends were 3 bases for V and 0 bases for J; bases not matched to a gene: 5. There are 15 residues in the CDR3. CDR3 DNA sequence: TGTGCCAGCAGCGGGGGACAGACAATGAACACTGAAGCTTTCTTT. It translates to CASSGGQTMNTEAFF.

The chain employs TRBV21-1 and TRBJ2-1; TRBD1 reflects the table's D call only, with no check against the DNA. TRBV21-1 is listed as a pseudogene. The CDR3 extends over 22 amino acids. The CDR3 is CASSKGGTTGWHDVGSYNEQFF. Written as DNA, the CDR3 is TGTGCCAGCAGCAAAGGGGGAACGACAGGGTGGCACGACGTCGGCTCCTACAATGAGCAGTTCTTC.

This sequence joins TRBV4-3 and TRBJ2-7; tentative D call: TRBD2 (5 bases). The CDR3 has 15 amino acids. The V gene's germline CDR1 is LGHNA and CDR2 YSLEER. Trimming took 1 base from V and 2 from J, leaving 12 bases between them. CDR3 sequence reads: CASSQGPDSAYEQYF. The CDR3 coding sequence is TGCGCCAGCAGCCAAGGCCCGGACTCAGCCTACGAGCAGTACTTC.